A selection of T cell receptor beta chains follows, all from one sample in a study of vaccination effects on CD4 cells after COVID-19. Their antigens are not known. The protocol was immunoSEQ multiplex PCR, while the TCRdb copy is restricted to in-frame clones and leaves out a portion. Of about 46,000 clones listed, nearly 75% were seen once; the top ten hold over 12%. Here the sequenced sample was CD4+ T cells from PBMCs cultured with HCoV-OC43 spike peptides, taken after COVID-19 vaccination. The receptors come from a human donor who received a COVID-19 vaccine. The CDR3 runs from the conserved cysteine through the conserved F or W. The order of the fields is J gene, V gene, CDR3 protein.

>TRBJ2-3|TRBV9
CASSEGLAADTQYF
>TRBJ1-2|TRBV7-8
CASSLQSTSYGYTF
>TRBJ2-5|TRBV5-1
CASSFRQGQETQYF
>TRBJ1-3|TRBV29-1
CSVATGSVGNTIYF
>TRBJ1-6|TRBV5-6
CASSAGHRGGSPLHF
>TRBJ2-3|TRBV6-4
CASSISTLAGGADTQYF
>TRBJ2-5|TRBV5-1
CASSVISGQETQYF
>TRBJ1-4|TRBV6-5
CASSYSMGVRNEKLFF
>TRBJ2-5|TRBV5-1
CASSADRQETQYF
>TRBJ1-2|TRBV11-2
CASSLSLQGYGYTF
>TRBJ2-1|TRBV7-5
CAMNGQFF
>TRBJ1-2|TRBV7-2
CASSLDRTAGGYTF
>TRBJ1-5|TRBV19
CATDYEGGRGNQPQHF
>TRBJ1-4|TRBV5-4
CASSPGLNEKLFF
>TRBJ1-3|TRBV18
CASSPPAAGFGNTIYF
>TRBJ2-1|TRBV4-2
CASSVGGSYNEQFF
>TRBJ2-2|TRBV4-2
CASSQDYGGSGELFF
>TRBJ2-3|TRBV29-1
CSVTSENTDTQYF
>TRBJ2-6|TRBV27
CASTAQGLVSGANVLTF
>TRBJ1-1|TRBV24-1
CATSGPGTGGGNTEAFF
>TRBJ1-2|TRBV5-4
CASSFERPGDGYTF
>TRBJ2-5|TRBV15
CATSRDQETQYF
>TRBJ2-7|TRBV28
CASTTLRRDWNYEQYF
>TRBJ1-4|TRBV3-1/TRBV3-2
CASSSPTGLGEKLFF
>TRBJ2-1|TRBV4-1
CASSQVRLAVYNEQFF
>TRBJ2-3|TRBV7-2
CASSLRQRGTDTQYF
>TRBJ1-2|TRBV2
CASREQGNYGYTF